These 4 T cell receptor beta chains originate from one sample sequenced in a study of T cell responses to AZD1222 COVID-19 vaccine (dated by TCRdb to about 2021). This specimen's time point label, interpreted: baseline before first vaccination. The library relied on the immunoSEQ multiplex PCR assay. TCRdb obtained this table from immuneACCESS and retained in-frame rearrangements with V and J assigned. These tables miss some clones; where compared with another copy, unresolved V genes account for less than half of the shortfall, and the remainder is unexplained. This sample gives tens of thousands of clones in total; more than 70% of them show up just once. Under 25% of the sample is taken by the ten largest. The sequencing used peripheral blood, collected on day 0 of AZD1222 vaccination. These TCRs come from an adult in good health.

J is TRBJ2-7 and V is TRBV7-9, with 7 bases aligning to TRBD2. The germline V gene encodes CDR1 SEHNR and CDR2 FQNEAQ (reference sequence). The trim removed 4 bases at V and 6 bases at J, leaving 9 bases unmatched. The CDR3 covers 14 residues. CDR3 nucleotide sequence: TGTGCCAGCAGCTCCGGACTAGAAGGCCCCGAGCAGTACTTC. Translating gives CASSSGLEGPEQYF.

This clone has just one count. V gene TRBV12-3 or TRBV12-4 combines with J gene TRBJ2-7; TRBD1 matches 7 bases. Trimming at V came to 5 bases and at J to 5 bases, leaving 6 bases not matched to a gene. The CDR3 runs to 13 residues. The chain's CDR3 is CASSTQGTNEQYF. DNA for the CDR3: TGTGCCAGCAGTACACAGGGGACGAACGAGCAGTACTTC.

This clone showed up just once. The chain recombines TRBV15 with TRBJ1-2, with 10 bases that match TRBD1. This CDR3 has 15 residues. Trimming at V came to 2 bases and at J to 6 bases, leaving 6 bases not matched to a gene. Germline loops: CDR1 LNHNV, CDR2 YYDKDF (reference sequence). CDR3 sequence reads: CATSRSRQGANGYTF. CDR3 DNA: TGTGCCACCAGCAGATCCCGACAGGGGGCTAATGGCTACACCTTC.

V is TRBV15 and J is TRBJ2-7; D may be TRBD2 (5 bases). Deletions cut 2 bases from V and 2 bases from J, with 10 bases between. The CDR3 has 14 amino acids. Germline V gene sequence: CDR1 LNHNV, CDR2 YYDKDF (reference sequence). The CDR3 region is CATSRRAVPYEQYF. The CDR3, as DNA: TGTGCCACCAGCAGACGAGCGGTTCCCTACGAGCAGTACTTC.